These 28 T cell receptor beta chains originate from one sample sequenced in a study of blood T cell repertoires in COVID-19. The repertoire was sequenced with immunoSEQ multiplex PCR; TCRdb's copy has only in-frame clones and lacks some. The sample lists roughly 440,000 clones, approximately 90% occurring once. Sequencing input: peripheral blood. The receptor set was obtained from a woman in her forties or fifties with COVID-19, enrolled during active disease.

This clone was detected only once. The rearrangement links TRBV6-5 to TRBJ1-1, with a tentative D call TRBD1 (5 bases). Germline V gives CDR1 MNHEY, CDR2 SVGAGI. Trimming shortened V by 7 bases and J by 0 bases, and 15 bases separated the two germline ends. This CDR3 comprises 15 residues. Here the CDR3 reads CASTPERQMNTEAFF. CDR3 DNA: TGTGCCAGCACCCCTGAAAGACAGATGAACACTGAAGCTTTCTTT.

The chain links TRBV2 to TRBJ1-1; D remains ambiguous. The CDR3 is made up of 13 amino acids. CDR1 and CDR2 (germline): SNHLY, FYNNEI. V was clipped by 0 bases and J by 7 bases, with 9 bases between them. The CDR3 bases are TGTGCCAGCAGTGAAGCGCTACCCCGTGAAGCTTTCTTT. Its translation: CASSEALPREAFF.

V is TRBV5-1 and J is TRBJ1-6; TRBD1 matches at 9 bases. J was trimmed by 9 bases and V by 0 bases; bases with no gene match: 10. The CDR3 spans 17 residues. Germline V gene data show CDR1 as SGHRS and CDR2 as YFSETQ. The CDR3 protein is CASSLAWLDRGRSPLHF. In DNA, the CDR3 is TGCGCCAGCAGCTTGGCCTGGCTGGACAGGGGTCGTTCACCCCTCCACTTT.

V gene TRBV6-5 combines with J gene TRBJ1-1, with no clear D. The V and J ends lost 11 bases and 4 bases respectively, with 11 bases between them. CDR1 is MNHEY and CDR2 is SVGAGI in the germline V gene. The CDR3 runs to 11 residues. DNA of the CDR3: TGTGCCTCAGGCATTGGCACTGAAGCTTTCTTT. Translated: CASGIGTEAFF.

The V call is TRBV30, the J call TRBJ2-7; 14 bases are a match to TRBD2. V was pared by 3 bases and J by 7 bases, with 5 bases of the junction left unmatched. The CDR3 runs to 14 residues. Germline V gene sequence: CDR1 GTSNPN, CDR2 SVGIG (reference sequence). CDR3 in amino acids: CAWSLGLAGAEQYF. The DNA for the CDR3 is TGTGCCTGGAGCCTGGGACTAGCGGGGGCAGAGCAGTACTTC. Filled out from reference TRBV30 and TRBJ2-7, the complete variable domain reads SQTIHQWPATLVQPVGSPLSLECTVEGTSNPNLYWYRQAAGRGLQLLFYSVGIGQISSEVPQNLSASRPQDRQFILSSKKLLLSDSGFYLCAWSLGLAGAEQYFGPGTRLTVT.

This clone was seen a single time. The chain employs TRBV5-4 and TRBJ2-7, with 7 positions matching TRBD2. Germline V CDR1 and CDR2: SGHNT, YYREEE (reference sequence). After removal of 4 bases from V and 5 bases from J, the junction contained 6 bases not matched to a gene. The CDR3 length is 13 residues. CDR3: CASSPKGGNEQYF. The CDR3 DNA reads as TGTGCCAGCAGCCCCAAGGGAGGGAACGAGCAGTACTTC.

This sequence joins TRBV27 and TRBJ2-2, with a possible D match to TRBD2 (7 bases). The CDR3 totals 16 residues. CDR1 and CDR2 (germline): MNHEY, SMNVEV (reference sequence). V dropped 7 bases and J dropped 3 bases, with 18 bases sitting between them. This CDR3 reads CASTGEGGGDTGELFF. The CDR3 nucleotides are TGTGCCAGCACCGGAGAAGGGGGAGGGGACACCGGGGAGCTGTTTTTT.

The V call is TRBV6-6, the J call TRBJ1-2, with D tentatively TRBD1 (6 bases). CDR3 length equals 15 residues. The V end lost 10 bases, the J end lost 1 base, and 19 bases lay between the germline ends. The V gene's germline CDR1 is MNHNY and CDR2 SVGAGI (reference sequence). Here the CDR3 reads CATRGGGALNYGYTF. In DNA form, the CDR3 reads TGTGCCACTCGGGGTGGGGGCGCGCTTAACTATGGCTACACCTTC.

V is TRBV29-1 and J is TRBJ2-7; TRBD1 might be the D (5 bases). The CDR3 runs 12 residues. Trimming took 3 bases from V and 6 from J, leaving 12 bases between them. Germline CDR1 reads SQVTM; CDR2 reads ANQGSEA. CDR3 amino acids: CSVERQGGEQYF. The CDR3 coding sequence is TGCAGCGTTGAGAGGCAGGGTGGCGAGCAGTACTTC.

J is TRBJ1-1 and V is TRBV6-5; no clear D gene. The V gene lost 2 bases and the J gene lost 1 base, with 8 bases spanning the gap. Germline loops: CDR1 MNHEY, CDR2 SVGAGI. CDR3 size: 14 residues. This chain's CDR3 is CASSYRRGNTEAFF. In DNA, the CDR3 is TGTGCCAGCAGTTACCGAAGAGGGAACACTGAAGCTTTCTTT.

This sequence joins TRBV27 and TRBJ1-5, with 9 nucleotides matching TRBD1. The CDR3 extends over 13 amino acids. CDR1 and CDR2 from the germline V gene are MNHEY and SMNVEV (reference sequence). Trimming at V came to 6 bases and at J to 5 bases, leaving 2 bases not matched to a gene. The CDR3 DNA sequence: TGTGCCAGCAGGACAGGGGGAGATCAGCCCCAGCATTTT. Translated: CASRTGGDQPQHF.

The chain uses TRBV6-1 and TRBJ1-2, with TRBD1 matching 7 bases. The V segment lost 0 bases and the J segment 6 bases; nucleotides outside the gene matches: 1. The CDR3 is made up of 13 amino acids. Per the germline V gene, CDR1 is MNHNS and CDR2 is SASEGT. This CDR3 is CASSEATGDGYTF. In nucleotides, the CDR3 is TGTGCCAGCAGTGAAGCCACAGGGGATGGCTACACCTTC.

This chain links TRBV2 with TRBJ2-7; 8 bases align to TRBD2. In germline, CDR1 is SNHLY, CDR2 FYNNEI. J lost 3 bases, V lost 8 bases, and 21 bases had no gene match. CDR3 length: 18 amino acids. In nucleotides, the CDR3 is TGTGCCAGCTCCCTAAAAGCGGGGGTCTCCTTAGAGGGCTACGAGCAGTACTTC. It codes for CASSLKAGVSLEGYEQYF.

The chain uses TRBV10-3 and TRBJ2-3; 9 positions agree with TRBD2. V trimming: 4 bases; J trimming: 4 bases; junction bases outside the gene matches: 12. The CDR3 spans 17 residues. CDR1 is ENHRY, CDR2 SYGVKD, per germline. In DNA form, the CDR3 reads TGTGCCATCAGTGGGCCGCGGGCGGGGGGGCCGGCAGATACGCAGTATTTT. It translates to CAISGPRAGGPADTQYF.

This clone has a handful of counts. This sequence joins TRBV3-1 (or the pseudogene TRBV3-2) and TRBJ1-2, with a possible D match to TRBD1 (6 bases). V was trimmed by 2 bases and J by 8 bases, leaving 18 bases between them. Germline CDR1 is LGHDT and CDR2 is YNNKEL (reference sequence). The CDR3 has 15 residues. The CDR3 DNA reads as TGTGCCAGCAGCCAAAGGGAGGGGGGTATTGGAGGCTACACCTTC. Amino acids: CASSQREGGIGGYTF.

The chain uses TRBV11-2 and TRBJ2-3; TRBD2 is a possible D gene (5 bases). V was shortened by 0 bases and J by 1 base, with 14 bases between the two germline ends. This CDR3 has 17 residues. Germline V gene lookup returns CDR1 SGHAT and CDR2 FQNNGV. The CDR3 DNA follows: TGTGCCAGCAGCTTAGATCCCGGAGCGGCACGCACAGATACGCAGTATTTT. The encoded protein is CASSLDPGAARTDTQYF.

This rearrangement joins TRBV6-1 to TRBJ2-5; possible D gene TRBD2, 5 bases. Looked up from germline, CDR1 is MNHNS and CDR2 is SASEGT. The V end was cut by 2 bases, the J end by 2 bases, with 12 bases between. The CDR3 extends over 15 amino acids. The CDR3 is CASSEFYRGQETQYF. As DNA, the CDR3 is TGTGCCAGCAGTGAATTCTACCGGGGACAAGAGACCCAGTACTTC.

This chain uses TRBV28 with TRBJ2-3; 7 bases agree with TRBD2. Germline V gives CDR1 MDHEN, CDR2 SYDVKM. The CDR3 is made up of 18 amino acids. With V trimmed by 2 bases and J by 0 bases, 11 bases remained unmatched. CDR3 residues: CASSLRVGRGYSTDTQYF. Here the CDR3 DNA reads TGTGCCAGCAGTTTACGGGTAGGGCGGGGGTATAGCACAGATACGCAGTATTTT.

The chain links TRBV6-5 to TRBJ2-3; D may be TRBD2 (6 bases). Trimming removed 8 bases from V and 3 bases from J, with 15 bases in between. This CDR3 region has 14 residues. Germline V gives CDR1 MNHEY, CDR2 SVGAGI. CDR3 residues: CASRRRDGTDTQYF. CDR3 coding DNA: TGTGCCAGCCGCCGGAGGGATGGAACAGATACGCAGTATTTT.

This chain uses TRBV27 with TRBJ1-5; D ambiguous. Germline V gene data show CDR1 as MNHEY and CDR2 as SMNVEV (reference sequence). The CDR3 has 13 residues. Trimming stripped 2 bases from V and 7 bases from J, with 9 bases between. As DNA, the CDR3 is TGTGCCAGCAGTTTAAGTCAGAGGCAGCCCCAGCATTTT. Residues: CASSLSQRQPQHF.

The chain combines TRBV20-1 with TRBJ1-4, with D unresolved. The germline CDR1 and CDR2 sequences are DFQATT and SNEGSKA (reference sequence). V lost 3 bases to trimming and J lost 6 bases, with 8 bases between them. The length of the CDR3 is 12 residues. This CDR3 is CSASEQDEKLFF. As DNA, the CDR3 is TGCAGTGCTAGTGAGCAGGATGAAAAACTGTTTTTT.

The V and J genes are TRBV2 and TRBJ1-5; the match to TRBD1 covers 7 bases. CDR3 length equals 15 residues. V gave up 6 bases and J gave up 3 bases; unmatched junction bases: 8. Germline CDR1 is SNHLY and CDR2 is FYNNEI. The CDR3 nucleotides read TGTGCCAGCAGGCGGACAGGAACCCTCAATCAGCCCCAGCATTTT. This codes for CASRRTGTLNQPQHF.

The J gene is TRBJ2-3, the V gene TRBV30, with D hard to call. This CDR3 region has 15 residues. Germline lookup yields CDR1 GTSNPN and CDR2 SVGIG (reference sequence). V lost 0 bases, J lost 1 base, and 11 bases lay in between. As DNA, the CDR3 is TGTGCCTGGAGTGTCCTTTCTAGAGGCACAGATACGCAGTATTTT. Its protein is CAWSVLSRGTDTQYF.

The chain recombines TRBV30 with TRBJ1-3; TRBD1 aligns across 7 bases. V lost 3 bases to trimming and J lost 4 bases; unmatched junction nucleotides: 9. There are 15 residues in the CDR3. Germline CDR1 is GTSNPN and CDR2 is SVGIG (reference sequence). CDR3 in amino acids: CAWRGDSGRGNTIYF. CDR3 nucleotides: TGTGCCTGGAGGGGGGACAGCGGTCGGGGAAACACCATATATTTT.

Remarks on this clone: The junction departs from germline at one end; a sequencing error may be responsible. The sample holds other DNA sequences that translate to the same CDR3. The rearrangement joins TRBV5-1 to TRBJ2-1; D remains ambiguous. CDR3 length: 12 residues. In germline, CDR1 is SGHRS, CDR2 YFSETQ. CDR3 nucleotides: TGCGCCAGCAGCTTGGCCTATAATGAGCAGTTCTTC. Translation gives CASSLAYNEQFF.

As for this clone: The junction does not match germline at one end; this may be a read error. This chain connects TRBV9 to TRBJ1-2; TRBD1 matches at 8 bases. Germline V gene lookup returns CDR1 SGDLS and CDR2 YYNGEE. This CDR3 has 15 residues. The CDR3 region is CASSVDGTGNDGYTF. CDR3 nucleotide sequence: TGTGCCAGCAGCGTAGATGGGACAGGTAACGATGGCTACACCTTC.

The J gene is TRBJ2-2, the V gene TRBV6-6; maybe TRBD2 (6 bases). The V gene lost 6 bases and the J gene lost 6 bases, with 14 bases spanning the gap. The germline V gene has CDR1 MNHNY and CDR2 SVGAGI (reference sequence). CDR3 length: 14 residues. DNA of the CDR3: TGTGCCAGCAGGTTTAGGACTAAGGCCGGGGAGCTGTTTTTT. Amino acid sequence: CASRFRTKAGELFF.

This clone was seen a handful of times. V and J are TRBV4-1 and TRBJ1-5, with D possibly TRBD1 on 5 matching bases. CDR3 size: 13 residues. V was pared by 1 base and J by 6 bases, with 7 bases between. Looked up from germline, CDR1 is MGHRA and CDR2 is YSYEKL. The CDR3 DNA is TGCGCCAGCAGCCAAGCCCAGGGTCAGCCCCAGCATTTT. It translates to CASSQAQGQPQHF.